This TCR beta chain was recovered during a study of blood T cell repertoires in COVID-19. The repertoire was sequenced with immunoSEQ multiplex PCR; TCRdb's copy has only in-frame clones and lacks some. This table has some 200,000 clones, roughly 90% appearing once. The germline V gene encodes CDR1 MNHNY and CDR2 SVGAGI (reference sequence). Trimming cost V 6 bases and J 4 bases, with 16 bases left between them. This CDR3 is 15 amino acids long. V gene TRBV6-6 combines with J gene TRBJ1-3, with D maybe TRBD1 (5 bases). This clonotype originated in a woman aged 40 to 50 with acute or convalescent COVID-19. The material sequenced was peripheral blood. CDR3 nucleotides: TGTGCCAGCAGCCGAGTAGGGGATCCCGGAAACACCATATATTTT. This translates into CASSRVGDPGNTIYF.